This T cell receptor (beta chain) originates from a study of cytotoxic CD8 clonotypes in ibrutinib-treated CLL. Concerning this clone: Its cognate antigen is unknown.

The assay was immunoSEQ multiplex PCR, and TCRdb's table has in-frame clones only and misses some. The data contain 110,000 or so clones, 45% to 65% of them seen just once; the ten biggest clones take up under 45%. The CDR3 extends over 16 amino acids. Per the germline V gene, CDR1 is GTSNPN and CDR2 is SVGIG (reference sequence). Trimming shortened V by 5 bases and J by 1 base, and 20 bases separated the two germline ends. Whole-study results and caveats: Public clonotypes, found uncommonly, either contracted or stayed stable on treatment.

The genes are TRBV30 and TRBJ1-1, with a tentative D call TRBD1 (5 bases). Sequences were derived from PBMCs, sampled after 24 months of ibrutinib treatment. The sequence was obtained from a human donor with chronic lymphocytic leukemia. The CDR3 here is CAWGHGPTRKNTEAFF. The CDR3 coding sequence is TGTGCCTGGGGACATGGGCCGACGAGAAAGAACACTGAAGCTTTCTTT. Looking up the rest from reference TRBV30 and TRBJ1-1 gives the full variable domain: SQTIHQWPATLVQPVGSPLSLECTVEGTSNPNLYWYRQAAGRGLQLLFYSVGIGQISSEVPQNLSASRPQDRQFILSSKKLLLSDSGFYLCAWGHGPTRKNTEAFFGQGTRLTVV.